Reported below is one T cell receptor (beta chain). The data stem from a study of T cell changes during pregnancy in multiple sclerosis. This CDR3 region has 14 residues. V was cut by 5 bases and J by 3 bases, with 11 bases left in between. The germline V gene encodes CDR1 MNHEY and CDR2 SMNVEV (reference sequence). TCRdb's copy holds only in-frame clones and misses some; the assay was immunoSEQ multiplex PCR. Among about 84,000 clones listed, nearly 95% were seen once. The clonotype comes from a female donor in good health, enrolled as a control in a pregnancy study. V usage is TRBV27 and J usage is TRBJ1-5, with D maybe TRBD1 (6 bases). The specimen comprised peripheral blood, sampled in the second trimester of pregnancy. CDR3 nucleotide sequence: TGTGCCAGCAGTCTCAGGGGTGACAATCAGCCCCAGCATTTT. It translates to CASSLRGDNQPQHF.